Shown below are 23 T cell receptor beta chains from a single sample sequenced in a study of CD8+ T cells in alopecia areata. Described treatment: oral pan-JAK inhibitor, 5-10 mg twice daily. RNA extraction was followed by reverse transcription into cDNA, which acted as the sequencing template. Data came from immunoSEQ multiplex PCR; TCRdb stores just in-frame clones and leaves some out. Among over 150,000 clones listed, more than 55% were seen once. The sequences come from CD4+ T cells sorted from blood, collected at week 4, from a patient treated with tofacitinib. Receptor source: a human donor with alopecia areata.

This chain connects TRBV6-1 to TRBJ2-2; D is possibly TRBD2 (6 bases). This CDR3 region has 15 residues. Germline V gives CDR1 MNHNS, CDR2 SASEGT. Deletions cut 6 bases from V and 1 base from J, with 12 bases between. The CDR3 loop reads CASRRGLLNTGELFF. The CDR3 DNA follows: TGTGCCAGCAGAAGGGGACTGCTGAACACCGGGGAGCTGTTTTTT.

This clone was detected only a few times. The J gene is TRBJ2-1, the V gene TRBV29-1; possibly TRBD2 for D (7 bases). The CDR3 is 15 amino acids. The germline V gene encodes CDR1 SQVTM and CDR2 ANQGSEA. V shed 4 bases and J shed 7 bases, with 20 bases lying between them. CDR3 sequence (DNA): TGCAGCGTTGTGGGACAACTGGCTAGCGGTAATGAGCAGTTCTTC. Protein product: CSVVGQLASGNEQFF.

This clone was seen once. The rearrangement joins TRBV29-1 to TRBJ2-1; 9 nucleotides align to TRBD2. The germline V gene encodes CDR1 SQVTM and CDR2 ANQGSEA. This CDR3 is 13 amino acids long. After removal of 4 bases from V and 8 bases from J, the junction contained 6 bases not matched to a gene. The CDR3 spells CSVGASGVYEQFF. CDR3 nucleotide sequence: TGCAGCGTTGGGGCTAGCGGGGTATATGAGCAGTTCTTC.

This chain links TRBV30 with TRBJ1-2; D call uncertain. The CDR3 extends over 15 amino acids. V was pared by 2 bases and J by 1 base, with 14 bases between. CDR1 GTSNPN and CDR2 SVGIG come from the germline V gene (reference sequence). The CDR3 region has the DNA TGTGCCTGGAGTCCCCGGGGAGGCAATAACTATGGCTACACCTTC. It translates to CAWSPRGGNNYGYTF.

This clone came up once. DNA of the CDR3: TGTGCCGGACGATCCTCCTACAATGAGCAGTTCTTC. Protein sequence: CAGRSSYNEQFF. The chain has TRBV30 and TRBJ2-1, with D unclear. This CDR3 region has 12 residues. The germline gives CDR1 GTSNPN, CDR2 SVGIG (reference sequence). V lost 8 bases and J lost 0, with 8 bases in between.

CDR3 DNA: TGTGCCGGGTGTGGGGGCACTGAAGCTTTCTTT. Its protein is CAGCGGTEAFF. The V call is TRBV19, the J call TRBJ1-1, with D tentatively TRBD1 (5 bases). This CDR3 region has 11 residues. Germline V gene sequence: CDR1 LNHDA, CDR2 SQIVND (reference sequence). With 11 bases removed from V and 4 bases from J, the gap between germline ends came to 11 bases.

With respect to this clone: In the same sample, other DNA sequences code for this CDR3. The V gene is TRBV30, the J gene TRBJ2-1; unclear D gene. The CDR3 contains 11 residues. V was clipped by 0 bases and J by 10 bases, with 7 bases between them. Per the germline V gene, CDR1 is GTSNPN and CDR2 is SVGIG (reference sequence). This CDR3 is CAWSVRGEQFF. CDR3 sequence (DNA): TGTGCCTGGAGTGTACGAGGCGAGCAGTTCTTC.

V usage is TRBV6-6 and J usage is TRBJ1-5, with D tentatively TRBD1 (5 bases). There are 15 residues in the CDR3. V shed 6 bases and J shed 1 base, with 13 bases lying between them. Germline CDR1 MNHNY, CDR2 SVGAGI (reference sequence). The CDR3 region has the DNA TGTGCCAGCAGCTCCAGGGAGAACAGCAATCAGCCCCAGCATTTT. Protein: CASSSRENSNQPQHF.

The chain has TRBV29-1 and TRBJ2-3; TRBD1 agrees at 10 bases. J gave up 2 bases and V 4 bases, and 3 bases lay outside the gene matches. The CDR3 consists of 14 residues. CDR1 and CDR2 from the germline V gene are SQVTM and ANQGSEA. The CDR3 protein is CSVAGTGATDTQYF. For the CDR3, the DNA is TGCAGCGTTGCAGGGACAGGGGCCACAGATACGCAGTATTTT.

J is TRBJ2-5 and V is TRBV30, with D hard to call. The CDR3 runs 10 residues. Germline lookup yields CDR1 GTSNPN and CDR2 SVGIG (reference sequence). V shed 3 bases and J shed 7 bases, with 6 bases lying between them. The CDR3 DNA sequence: TGTGCCTGGAGAGAGCGGACCCAGTACTTC. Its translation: CAWRERTQYF.

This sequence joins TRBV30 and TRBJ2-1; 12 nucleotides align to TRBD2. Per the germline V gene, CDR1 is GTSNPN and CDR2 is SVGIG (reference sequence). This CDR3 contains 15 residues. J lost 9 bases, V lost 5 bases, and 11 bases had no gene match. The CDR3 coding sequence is TGTGCCTGGCGGGCCAAACGGACTAGCGGGACTGAGCAGTTCTTC. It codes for CAWRAKRTSGTEQFF.

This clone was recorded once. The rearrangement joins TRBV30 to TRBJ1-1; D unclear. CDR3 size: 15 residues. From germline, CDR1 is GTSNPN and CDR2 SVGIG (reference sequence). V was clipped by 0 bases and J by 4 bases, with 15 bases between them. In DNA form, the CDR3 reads TGTGCCTGGAGTGTAGGGCGGACTCGGGGCACTGAAGCTTTCTTT. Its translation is CAWSVGRTRGTEAFF.

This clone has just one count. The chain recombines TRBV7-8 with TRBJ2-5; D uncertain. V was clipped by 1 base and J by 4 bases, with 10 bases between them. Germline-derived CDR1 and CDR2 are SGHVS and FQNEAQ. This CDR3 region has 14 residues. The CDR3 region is CASSLGSPSETQYF. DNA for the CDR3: TGTGCCAGCAGCTTAGGGTCCCCCTCAGAGACCCAGTACTTC.

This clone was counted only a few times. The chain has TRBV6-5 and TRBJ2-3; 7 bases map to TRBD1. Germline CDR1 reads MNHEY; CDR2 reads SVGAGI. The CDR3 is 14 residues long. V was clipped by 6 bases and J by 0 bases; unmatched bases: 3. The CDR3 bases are TGTGCCAGCAGAAGACAGGGAAGCACAGATACGCAGTATTTT. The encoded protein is CASRRQGSTDTQYF.

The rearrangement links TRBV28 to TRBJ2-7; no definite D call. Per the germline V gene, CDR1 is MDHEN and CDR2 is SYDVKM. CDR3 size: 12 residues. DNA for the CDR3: TGTGTTACTCGACCTACGGTCTACGAGCAGTACTTC. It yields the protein CVTRPTVYEQYF. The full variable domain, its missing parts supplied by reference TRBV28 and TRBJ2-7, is DVKVTQSSRYLVKRTGEKVFLECVQDMDHENMFWYRQDPGLGLRLIYFSYDVKMKEKGDIPEGYSVSREKKERFSLILESASTNQTSMYLCVTRPTVYEQYFGPGTRLTVT.

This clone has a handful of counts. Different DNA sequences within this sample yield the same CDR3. This CDR3 reads CSVVLQTNTEAFF. Here the CDR3 DNA reads TGCAGCGTAGTCTTACAGACGAACACTGAAGCTTTCTTT. V usage is TRBV29-1 and J usage is TRBJ1-1; D ambiguous. V was cut by 6 bases and J by 1 base, with 12 bases left in between. Germline-derived CDR1 and CDR2 are SQVTM and ANQGSEA. The CDR3 totals 13 residues. Drawing the rest from reference TRBV29-1 and TRBJ1-1, the complete variable domain is SAVISQKPSRDICQRGTSLTIQCQVDSQVTMMFWYRQQPGQSLTLIATANQGSEATYESGFVIDKFPISRPNLTFSTLTVSNMSPEDSSIYLCSVVLQTNTEAFFGQGTRLTVV.

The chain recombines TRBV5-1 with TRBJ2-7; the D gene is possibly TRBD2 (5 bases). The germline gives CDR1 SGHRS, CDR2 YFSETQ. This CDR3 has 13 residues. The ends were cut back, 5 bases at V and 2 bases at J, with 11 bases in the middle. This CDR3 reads CASSSTGTYEQYF. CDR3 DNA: TGCGCCAGCAGTTCTACGGGGACCTACGAGCAGTACTTC.

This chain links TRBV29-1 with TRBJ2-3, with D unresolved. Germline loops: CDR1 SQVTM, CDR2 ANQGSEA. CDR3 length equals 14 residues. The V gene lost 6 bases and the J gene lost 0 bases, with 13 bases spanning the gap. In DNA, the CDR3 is TGCAGCGTGAGGACGGACCTCAGCACAGATACGCAGTATTTT. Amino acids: CSVRTDLSTDTQYF.

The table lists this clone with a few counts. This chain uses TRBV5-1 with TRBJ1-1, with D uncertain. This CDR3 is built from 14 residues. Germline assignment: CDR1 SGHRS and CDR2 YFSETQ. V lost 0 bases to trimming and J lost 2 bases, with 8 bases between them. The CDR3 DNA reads TGCGCCAGCAGCTTGGATCTGGGTAACACTGAAGCTTTCTTT. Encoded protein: CASSLDLGNTEAFF.

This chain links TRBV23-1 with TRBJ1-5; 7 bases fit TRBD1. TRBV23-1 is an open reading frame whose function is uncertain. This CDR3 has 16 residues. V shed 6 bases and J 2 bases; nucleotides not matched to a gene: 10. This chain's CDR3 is CASSPTYGQGNQPQHF. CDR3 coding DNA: TGCGCCAGCAGCCCCACCTATGGACAGGGCAATCAGCCCCAGCATTTT.

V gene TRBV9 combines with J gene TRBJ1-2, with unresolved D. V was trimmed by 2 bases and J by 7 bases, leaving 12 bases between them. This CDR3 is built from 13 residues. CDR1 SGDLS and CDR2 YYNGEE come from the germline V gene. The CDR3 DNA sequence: TGTGCCAGCAGCGTGACGATTGAGGCTGGCTACACCTTC. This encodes CASSVTIEAGYTF.

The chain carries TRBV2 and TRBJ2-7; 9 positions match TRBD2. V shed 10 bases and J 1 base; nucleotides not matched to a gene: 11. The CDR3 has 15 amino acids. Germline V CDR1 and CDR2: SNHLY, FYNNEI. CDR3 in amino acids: CAIMVTSGQSYEQYF. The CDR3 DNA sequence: TGTGCCATCATGGTGACTAGCGGACAATCCTACGAGCAGTACTTC.

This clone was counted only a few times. The CDR3 region is CASSQEGLAGSDEQFF. CDR3 DNA sequence: TGTGCCAGCAGCCAGGAGGGACTAGCGGGAAGTGATGAGCAGTTCTTC. The J gene is TRBJ2-1, the V gene TRBV5-4, with 13 bases aligning to TRBD2. CDR3 size: 16 residues. From germline, CDR1 is SGHNT and CDR2 YYREEE (reference sequence). V trimming: 4 bases; J trimming: 8 bases; junction bases outside the gene matches: 9.